This T cell receptor (beta chain) was captured in a study of blood T cell repertoires in COVID-19. As for the study in general: Donors in the United States, Italy and Spain gave samples during acute or convalescent COVID-19. PBMCs, B-cell-depleted T cells, or T cells provided the cDNA or gDNA that made up the material.

V trimming: 0 bases; J trimming: 0 bases; junction bases outside the gene matches: 2. The CDR3 runs to 16 residues. Germline V gene data show CDR1 as SGHNT and CDR2 as YENEEA. Original handling: Estimation of nucleated cell counts was performed using reference gene primer amplification. Produced via immunoSEQ multiplex PCR; TCRdb's table is partial and in-frame only. V and J calls and clone size come straight from that table; D and trimming were deduced from the DNA. Found here are about 73,000 clones, over 60% of them singletons; the top ten hold around 2%. Sequencing was done on a sample of peripheral blood. This chain connects TRBV11-3 to TRBJ2-1; TRBD2 aligns across 7 bases. This clonotype was sampled from a man aged 70-80 years with COVID-19, enrolled during active disease. This CDR3 is CASSLDGGSSYNEQFF. CDR3 coding DNA: TGTGCCAGCAGCTTAGACGGCGGGAGCTCCTACAATGAGCAGTTCTTC. The whole variable domain, filled in from reference TRBV11-3 and TRBJ2-1, reads EAGVVQSPRYKIIEKKQPVAFWCNPISGHNTLYWYLQNLGQGPELLIRYENEEAVDDSQLPKDRFSAERLKGVDSTLKIQPAELGDSAVYLCASSLDGGSSYNEQFFGPGTRLTVL.